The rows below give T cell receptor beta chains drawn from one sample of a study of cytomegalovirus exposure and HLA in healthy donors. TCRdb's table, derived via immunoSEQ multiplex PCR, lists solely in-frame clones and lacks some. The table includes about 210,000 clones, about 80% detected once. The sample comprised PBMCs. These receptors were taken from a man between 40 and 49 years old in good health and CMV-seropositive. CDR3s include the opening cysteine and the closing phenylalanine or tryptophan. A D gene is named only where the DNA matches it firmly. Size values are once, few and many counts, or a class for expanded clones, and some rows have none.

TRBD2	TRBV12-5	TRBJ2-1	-	TGTGCTAGTGGTATCTCGGGACTAGAAAACAATGAGCAGTTCTTC	CASGISGLENNEQFF
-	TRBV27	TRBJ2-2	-	TGTGCCAGCAGTTTAGTCTCCAGGAACACCGGGGAGCTGTTTTTT	CASSLVSRNTGELFF
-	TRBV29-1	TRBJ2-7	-	TGCAGCGTCGACGACTTCTACGAGCAGTACTTC	CSVDDFYEQYF
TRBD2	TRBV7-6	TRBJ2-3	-	TGTGCCAGCAGCTTGGGACTAGTCGGGGATACGCAGTATTTT	CASSLGLVGDTQYF
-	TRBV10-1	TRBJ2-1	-	TGCGCCAGCAGTGAGTCGGGACAAAACAATGAGCAGTTCTTC	CASSESGQNNEQFF
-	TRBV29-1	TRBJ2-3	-	TGCAGCGTCAAACAGGGCGGAGATACGCAGTATTTT	CSVKQGGDTQYF
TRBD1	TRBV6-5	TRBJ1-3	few	TGTGCCAGCAGGACGGACAGGGGCACTGGAAACACCATATATTTT	CASRTDRGTGNTIYF
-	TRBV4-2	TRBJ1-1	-	TGTGCCAGCAGCCAAGGGTCCTCGATACAGGACACTGAAGCTTTCTTT	CASSQGSSIQDTEAFF
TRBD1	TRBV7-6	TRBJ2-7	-	TGTGCCAGCAGCTCGGACAGGGAAGGTTTCTACGAGCAGTACTTC	CASSSDREGFYEQYF
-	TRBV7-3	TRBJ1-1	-	TGTGCCAGCAGTTGGGAGGGGGTCTCTGAAGCTTTCTTT	CASSWEGVSEAFF
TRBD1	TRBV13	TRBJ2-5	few	TGTGCCAGCAGCTCCCATCCGGGACAGACACAAGAGACCCAGTACTTC	CASSSHPGQTQETQYF
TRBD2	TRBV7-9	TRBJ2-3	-	TGTGCCAGCAGCTTTAGCGGGAGTATCGCAGATACGCAGTATTTT	CASSFSGSIADTQYF
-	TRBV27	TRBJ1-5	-	TGTGCCAGCAGCGCGACCAGGACACGTCGACAGAATCAGCCCCAGCATTTT	CASSATRTRRQNQPQHF
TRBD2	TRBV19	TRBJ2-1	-	TGTGCCACAAGCGGGAGTAGGGGCAATGAGCAGTTCTTC	CATSGSRGNEQFF
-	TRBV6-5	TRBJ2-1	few	TGTGCCAGCAGTTTTCCGGGGAGCTCCTACAATGAGCAGTTCTTC	CASSFPGSSYNEQFF
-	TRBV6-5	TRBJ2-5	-	TGTGCCAGCAGTTACTCACCCCAGACAGGACAAGAGACCCAGTACTTC	CASSYSPQTGQETQYF
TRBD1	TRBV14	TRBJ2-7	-	TGTGCCAGCAGCCAAACCGGGACAGGGCTATACGAGCAGTACTTC	CASSQTGTGLYEQYF
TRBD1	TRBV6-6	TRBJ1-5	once	TGTGCCAGCAGGGAAACAGGGGGCAATCAGCCCCAGCATTTT	CASRETGGNQPQHF
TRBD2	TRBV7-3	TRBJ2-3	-	TGTGCCAGCAGCTTAAACGGACTAGCCTCCCCCACAGATACGCAGTATTTT	CASSLNGLASPTDTQYF
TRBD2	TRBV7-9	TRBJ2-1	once	TGTGCCAGCAGCTTTGGGGGAGGGAATGAGCAGTTCTTC	CASSFGGGNEQFF
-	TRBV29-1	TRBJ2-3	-	TGCAGCGTCGGGGTTAGCACAGATACGCAGTATTTT	CSVGVSTDTQYF
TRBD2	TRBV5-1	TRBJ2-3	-	TGCGCCAGCGCCTTGGGGAGTAGCGGGGGCACAGATACGCAGTATTTT	CASALGSSGGTDTQYF
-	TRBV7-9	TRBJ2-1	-	TGTGCCAGCAGCTCTTGGACTTACAATGAGCAGTTCTTC	CASSSWTYNEQFF
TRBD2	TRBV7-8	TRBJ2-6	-	TGTGCCAGCAGCAGCTTCTGGCGGGAGCGGTCTGGGGCCAACGTCCTGACTTTC	CASSSFWRERSGANVLTF
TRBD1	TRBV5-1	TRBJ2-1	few	TGCGCCAGCAGCTTGGGACAGGGGTACAATGAGCAGTTCTTC	CASSLGQGYNEQFF
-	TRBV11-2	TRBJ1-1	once	TGTGCCAGCAGCTTAAATATTGGCGGCACTGAAGCTTTCTTT	CASSLNIGGTEAFF
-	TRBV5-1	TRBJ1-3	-	TGCGCCAGCAGCACCACAGGATCCTCTGGAAACACCATATATTTT	CASSTTGSSGNTIYF
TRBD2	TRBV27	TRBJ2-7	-	TGTGCCAGCAGCACCGGACTAGCGGGAATCAACGAGCAGTACTTC	CASSTGLAGINEQYF
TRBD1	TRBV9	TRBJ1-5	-	TGTGCCAGCAGCTCCGGACAGGGTCTCGATCAGCCCCAGCATTTT	CASSSGQGLDQPQHF
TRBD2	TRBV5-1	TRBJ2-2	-	TGCGCCAGCAGCTTGCGGCTAGCGGGAGCGAGGGTGAACACCGGGGAGCTGTTTTTT	CASSLRLAGARVNTGELFF
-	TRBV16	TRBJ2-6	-	TGTGCCAGCAGCCAATCGAGACGGGGAGTTGGGGCCAACGTCCTGACTTTC	CASSQSRRGVGANVLTF
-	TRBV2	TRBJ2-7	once	TGTGCCAGCAGTGATGGCAGTTCCTACGAGCAGTACTTC	CASSDGSSYEQYF
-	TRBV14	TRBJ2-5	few	TGTGCCAGCAGCCATCCGACAGGGAGGCAAGAGACCCAGTACTTC	CASSHPTGRQETQYF
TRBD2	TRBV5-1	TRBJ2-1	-	TGCGCCAGCAGCTTGGATGGGAGGGTGTTCTTC	CASSLDGRVFF
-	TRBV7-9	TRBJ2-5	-	TGTGCCAGCAGCTTAGTAGGGACAACTGTCCAAGAGACCCAGTACTTC	CASSLVGTTVQETQYF
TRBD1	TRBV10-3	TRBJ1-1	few	TGTGCCATCAGTCTGGGACAGGGGGCCACTGAAGCTTTCTTT	CAISLGQGATEAFF
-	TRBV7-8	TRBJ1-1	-	TGTGCCAGCAGCTTTGGAGGGGCCCGATTTTTGAACACTGAAGCTTTCTTT	CASSFGGARFLNTEAFF
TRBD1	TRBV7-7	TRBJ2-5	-	TGTGCCAGCAGCTTAGGGCGGTTCGACAGGGACCAGACGGAGACCCAGTACTTC	CASSLGRFDRDQTETQYF
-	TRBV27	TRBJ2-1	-	TGTGCCAGCAGTTTAGAGAGCTCCTACAATGAGCAGTTCTTC	CASSLESSYNEQFF